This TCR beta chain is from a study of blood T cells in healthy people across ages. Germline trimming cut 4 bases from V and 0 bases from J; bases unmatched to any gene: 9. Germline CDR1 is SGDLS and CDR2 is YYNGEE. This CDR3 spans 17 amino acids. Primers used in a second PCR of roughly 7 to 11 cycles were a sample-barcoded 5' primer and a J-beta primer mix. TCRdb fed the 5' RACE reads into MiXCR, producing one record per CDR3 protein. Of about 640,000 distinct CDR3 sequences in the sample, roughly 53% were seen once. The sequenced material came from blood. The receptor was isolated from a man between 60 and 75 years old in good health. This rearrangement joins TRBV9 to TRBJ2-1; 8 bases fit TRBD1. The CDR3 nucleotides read TGTGCCAGCAGCCCGTGGCCCGGACAGGGCTCCTACAATGAGCAGTTCTTC. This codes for CASSPWPGQGSYNEQFF.